Following are 3 T cell receptor beta chains from one sample sequenced in a study of blood T cell repertoires in COVID-19. Measured with immunoSEQ multiplex PCR; TCRdb has only the in-frame clones, and not every one. Seen here are about 230,000 clones, around 83% observed once, and the top ten hold about 8%. Material: peripheral blood. Every receptor here comes from a woman aged 45-65 years with acute or convalescent COVID-19.

The V and J genes are TRBV7-9 and TRBJ2-1; a weak D match, TRBD1 (5 bases). The V end lost 2 bases, the J end lost 7 bases, and 9 bases lay between the germline ends. CDR3 length: 13 amino acids. The germline CDR1 and CDR2 sequences are SEHNR and FQNEAQ (reference sequence). The CDR3 region has the DNA TGTGCCAGCAGCTTATCAGGGCCAAATGAGCAGTTCTTC. Encoded protein: CASSLSGPNEQFF.

This chain uses TRBV19 with TRBJ2-7, with 7 bases lining up with TRBD2. This CDR3 region has 13 residues. Trimming at V came to 0 bases and at J to 7 bases, leaving 3 bases not matched to a gene. The germline CDR1 and CDR2 sequences are LNHDA and SQIVND (reference sequence). CDR3 DNA: TGTGCCAGTAGTATAGACAGGGAGGGGGAGCAGTACTTC. Amino acids: CASSIDREGEQYF.

The chain has TRBV28 and TRBJ1-5; tentatively, D is TRBD1 (6 bases). The CDR3 has 16 residues. Germline assignment: CDR1 MDHEN and CDR2 SYDVKM. Trimming removed 0 bases at V and 3 bases at J, with 12 bases between. The CDR3 loop is CASSLWGARVNQPQHF. The CDR3 coding sequence is TGTGCCAGCAGTTTATGGGGGGCAAGAGTCAATCAGCCCCAGCATTTT.